This is a list of T cell receptor beta chains from one sample in a study of T-cell reconstitution after alpha-beta-depleted transplantation in children. From the PCR reads, TCRdb called clonotypes with MiXCR, one entry per CDR3 protein. The sample shows about 300,000 distinct CDR3 sequences, around 7.1% of them seen only once. This specimen was peripheral blood, taken 360 days after TCRalphabeta/CD19-depleted stem cell transplant. These receptors all stem from a female patient between 2 and 15 years old who had a stem cell transplant for Fanconi anemia, so the T cells may come from the graft donor. Both conserved end residues are part of each CDR3. The order of the fields is D gene, J gene, clone size, V gene, CDR3 protein, CDR3 DNA. The D gene is left open where the match is weak. Size values are once, few and many counts, or a class for expanded clones, and some rows have none.

TRBD1	TRBJ1-1	.	TRBV7-2	CASSRTGPDTEAFF	TGTGCCAGCAGCCGGACAGGTCCTGACACTGAAGCTTTCTTT
.	TRBJ2-3	many	TRBV11-2	CASSLDLWGQADTQYF	TGTGCCAGCAGCTTAGATCTCTGGGGGCAGGCAGATACGCAGTATTTT
.	TRBJ1-1	many	TRBV6-5	CASSYGGSDTEAFF	TGTGCCAGCAGTTACGGGGGTTCCGACACTGAAGCTTTCTTT
TRBD1	TRBJ2-1	few	TRBV5-1	CASSGGQGYNEQFF	TGCGCCAGCAGCGGGGGACAGGGGTACAATGAGCAGTTCTTC
.	TRBJ2-1	many	TRBV2	CASRLLVSYNEQFF	TGTGCCAGCAGATTGCTAGTCTCCTACAATGAGCAGTTCTTC
.	TRBJ1-4	few	TRBV28	CASSFWQETNEKLFF	TGTGCCAGCAGTTTCTGGCAGGAGACTAATGAAAAACTGTTTTTT
TRBD1	TRBJ2-1	.	TRBV6-1	CASSPWTGLNEQFF	TGTGCCAGCAGTCCGTGGACAGGGCTGAATGAGCAGTTCTTC
.	TRBJ2-3	many	TRBV18	CASSPVPSADTQYF	TGTGCCAGCTCACCAGTACCATCTGCAGATACGCAGTATTTT
.	TRBJ2-1	many	TRBV12-3/TRBV12-4	CASSLLGSNEQFF	TGTGCCAGCAGTTTATTAGGGAGCAATGAGCAGTTCTTC
.	TRBJ1-1	few	TRBV11-2	CASSLRDSAAFF	TGTGCCAGCAGCTTAAGGGACTCTGCGGCTTTCTTT
TRBD2	TRBJ2-3	.	TRBV20-1	CSALAGGLGTDTQYF	TGCAGTGCTCTAGCGGGGGGGCTTGGCACAGATACGCAGTATTTT
.	TRBJ2-6	many	TRBV2	CASSEDRRSGANVLTF	TGTGCCAGCAGTGAGGACCGGCGCTCTGGGGCCAACGTCCTGACTTTC
.	TRBJ2-1	many	TRBV4-2	CASSQVAGQISYNEQFF	TGTGCCAGCAGCCAAGTTGCGGGGCAGATCTCCTACAATGAGCAGTTCTTC
TRBD1	TRBJ2-5	.	TRBV20-1	CSASFGQGILWETQYF	TGCAGTGCTAGCTTCGGACAGGGGATACTTTGGGAGACCCAGTACTTC
TRBD1	TRBJ2-7	many	TRBV20-1	CSATGGVDEQYF	TGCAGTGCTACAGGGGGCGTTGACGAGCAGTACTTC
.	TRBJ2-7	many	TRBV28	CASSFDWSSYEQYF	TGTGCCAGCAGTTTCGACTGGAGCTCCTACGAGCAGTACTTC
TRBD2	TRBJ2-3	many	TRBV20-1	CSARVQTSGAADTQYF	TGCAGTGCTAGAGTCCAGACTAGCGGGGCAGCAGATACGCAGTATTTT
.	TRBJ2-2	many	TRBV2	CARARVGTGELFF	TGTGCCAGGGCCAGGGTGGGCACCGGGGAGCTGTTTTTT
.	TRBJ2-4	few	TRBV7-3	CASSSRAKNIQYF	TGTGCCAGCAGCTCTCGAGCCAAAAACATTCAGTACTTC
.	TRBJ1-3	many	TRBV7-2	CASRSPFRNTIYF	TGTGCCAGCAGATCACCCTTCCGAAACACCATATATTTT
TRBD2	TRBJ2-5	many	TRBV25-1	CASSVLLTSGIVGGETQYF	TGTGCCAGCAGTGTCCTACTGACTAGCGGGATCGTGGGAGGAGAGACCCAGTACTTC
.	TRBJ1-5	many	TRBV12-3/TRBV12-4	CASSSIAGINQPQHF	TGTGCCAGCAGTTCCATTGCAGGAATTAATCAGCCCCAGCATTTT
TRBD1	TRBJ2-7	many	TRBV10-3	CAISVQRQGFYEQYF	TGTGCCATCAGTGTACAGAGACAGGGGTTCTACGAGCAGTACTTC
.	TRBJ1-1	.	TRBV7-3	CASSFSMNTEAFF	TGTGCCAGCAGCTTCAGTATGAACACTGAAGCTTTCTTT
.	TRBJ2-2	.	TRBV5-6	CASSLGRVGAWNTGELFF	TGTGCCAGCAGCTTGGGCCGAGTGGGCGCTTGGAACACCGGGGAGCTGTTTTTT
.	TRBJ2-5	.	TRBV30	CAWGQMQGIQETQYF	TGTGCCTGGGGCCAGATGCAGGGTATTCAAGAGACCCAGTACTTC
.	TRBJ2-2	many	TRBV5-1	CASSLKVNGDVTGELFF	TGCGCCAGCAGCTTGAAAGTGAACGGAGATGTCACCGGGGAGCTGTTTTTT
.	TRBJ2-5	many	TRBV12-3/TRBV12-4	CASSLLERETQYF	TGTGCCAGCAGTCTTTTGGAGCGAGAGACCCAGTACTTC
TRBD2	TRBJ2-1	many	TRBV27	CASSFPTSAGRYNEQFF	TGTGCCAGCAGTTTTCCGACTAGCGCCGGACGTTACAATGAGCAGTTCTTC
.	TRBJ2-3	few	TRBV7-6	CASSLEPLSGTQYF	TGTGCCAGCAGCTTAGAACCTTTATCTGGTACGCAGTATTTT
.	TRBJ2-1	few	TRBV4-2	CASSQGGVSSYNEQFF	TGTGCCAGCAGCCAAGGAGGAGTGAGCTCCTACAATGAGCAGTTCTTC
TRBD2	TRBJ2-3	many	TRBV10-3	CAINAGGPTDTQYF	TGTGCCATCAATGCGGGAGGGCCCACAGATACGCAGTATTTT
TRBD2	TRBJ2-1	many	TRBV2	CASSPAGGSYNEQFF	TGTGCCAGCAGTCCAGCGGGGGGCTCCTACAATGAGCAGTTCTTC
.	TRBJ2-7	few	TRBV20-1	CSARQQITYEQYF	TGCAGTGCTCGCCAACAGATCACCTACGAGCAGTACTTC
.	TRBJ1-1	few	TRBV6-1	CASSEAGRVSTEAFF	TGTGCCAGCAGTGAAGCGGGCAGGGTGTCCACTGAAGCTTTCTTT
TRBD2	TRBJ2-3	many	TRBV20-1	CSARGTSGVITDTQYF	TGCAGTGCTAGGGGGACTAGCGGGGTTATCACAGATACGCAGTATTTT
.	TRBJ1-6	many	TRBV12-3/TRBV12-4	CASSFIRNSPLHF	TGTGCCAGCAGTTTTATTAGAAATTCACCCCTCCACTTT
.	TRBJ1-2	few	TRBV2	CASYAAFRINYGYTF	TGTGCCAGCTACGCAGCATTTCGGATTAACTATGGCTACACCTTC
TRBD1	TRBJ2-2	many	TRBV5-1	CASSRDRVKNTGELFF	TGCGCCAGCAGCCGGGACAGGGTTAAGAACACCGGGGAGCTGTTTTTT
TRBD1	TRBJ2-3	many	TRBV12-3/TRBV12-4	CASSPRKTRTGPTDTQYF	TGTGCCAGCAGTCCTAGAAAAACAAGGACAGGGCCCACAGATACGCAGTATTTT
.	TRBJ1-1	.	TRBV6-2/TRBV6-3	CASSYPLLGGTEAFF	TGTGCCAGCAGTTACCCCCTGTTGGGGGGGACTGAAGCTTTCTTT
.	TRBJ2-1	few	TRBV6-2/TRBV6-3	CASTSYGNEQFF	TGTGCCAGCACCTCGTACGGGAATGAGCAGTTCTTC
.	TRBJ2-3	few	TRBV5-1	CASSLAPRTATDTQYF	TGCGCCAGCAGCTTGGCGCCAAGGACAGCAACAGATACGCAGTATTTT
.	TRBJ2-3	.	TRBV18	CASSPRRGTDTQYF	TGTGCCAGCTCGCCTCGGCGGGGAACAGATACGCAGTATTTT
.	TRBJ2-3	few	TRBV6-1	CASFRGFGDTQYF	TGTGCCAGCTTTCGCGGCTTCGGAGATACGCAGTATTTT
.	TRBJ1-4	.	TRBV12-3/TRBV12-4	CASSLIGSVGKLFF	TGTGCCAGCAGTTTAATTGGGTCAGTCGGAAAACTGTTTTTT
TRBD1	TRBJ2-3	many	TRBV12-3/TRBV12-4	CASSFIRTGSSSDTQYF	TGTGCCAGCAGTTTCATCAGGACAGGGTCCAGCTCAGATACGCAGTATTTT
TRBD1	TRBJ1-2	.	TRBV28	CASTQLGQVNYGYTF	TGTGCCAGCACCCAGCTGGGACAGGTTAACTATGGCTACACCTTC
TRBD2	TRBJ2-2	many	TRBV7-9	CASSLPAGRNTGELFF	TGTGCCAGCAGCTTACCAGCGGGGCGAAACACCGGGGAGCTGTTTTTT
TRBD1	TRBJ2-7	.	TRBV20-1	CSAREPGQGRKDEQYF	TGCAGTGCTAGGGAACCGGGACAGGGGCGGAAAGACGAGCAGTACTTC
.	TRBJ2-1	many	TRBV5-6	CASSLQGFSYNEQFF	TGTGCCAGCAGCCTACAGGGTTTCTCCTACAATGAGCAGTTCTTC
.	TRBJ1-4	many	TRBV20-1	CSAQRAQSGVEKLFF	TGCAGTGCACAAAGGGCTCAATCGGGGGTAGAAAAACTGTTTTTT
.	TRBJ2-1	many	TRBV15	CATSRDLGRLNEQFF	TGTGCCACCAGCAGAGATCTCGGACGGCTCAATGAGCAGTTCTTC
.	TRBJ2-1	few	TRBV28	CASSPYWGGGEQFF	TGTGCCAGCAGCCCCTACTGGGGAGGAGGCGAGCAGTTCTTC
.	TRBJ2-1	few	TRBV2	CASSAAGIVVNEQFF	TGTGCCAGCAGTGCGGCAGGGATTGTAGTCAATGAGCAGTTCTTC